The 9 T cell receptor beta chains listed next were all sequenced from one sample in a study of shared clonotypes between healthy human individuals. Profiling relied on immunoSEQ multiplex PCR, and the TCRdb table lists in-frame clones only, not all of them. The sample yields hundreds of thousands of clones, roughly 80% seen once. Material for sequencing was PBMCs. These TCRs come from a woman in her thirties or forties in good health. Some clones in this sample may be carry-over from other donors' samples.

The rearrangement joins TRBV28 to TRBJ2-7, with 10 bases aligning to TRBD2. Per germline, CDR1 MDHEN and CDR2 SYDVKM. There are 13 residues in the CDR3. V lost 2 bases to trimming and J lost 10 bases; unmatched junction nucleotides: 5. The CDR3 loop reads CASSLRASGRQYF. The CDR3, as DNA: TGTGCCAGCAGTTTAAGGGCTAGCGGGAGACAGTACTTC.

Here the CDR3 reads CASSLVLRTWGTGELFF. The CDR3, as DNA: TGTGCCAGCAGCTTAGTTTTGAGGACTTGGGGCACCGGGGAGCTGTTTTTT. The chain recombines TRBV7-2 with TRBJ2-2; tentative D call: TRBD2 (5 bases). Trimming pared 1 base from V and 4 bases from J, leaving 16 bases between. The CDR3 totals 17 residues. CDR1 and CDR2 (germline): SGHTA, FQGNSA.

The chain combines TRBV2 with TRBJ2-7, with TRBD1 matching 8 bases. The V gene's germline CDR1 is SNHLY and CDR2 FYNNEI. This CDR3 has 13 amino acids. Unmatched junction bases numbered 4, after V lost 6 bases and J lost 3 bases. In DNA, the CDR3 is TGTGCCAGCAGCCGGACAGGGTACTACGAGCAGTACTTC. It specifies CASSRTGYYEQYF. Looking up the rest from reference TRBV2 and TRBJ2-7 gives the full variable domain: EPEVTQTPSHQVTQMGQEVILRCVPISNHLYFYWYRQILGQKVEFLVSFYNNEISEKSEIFDDQFSVERPDGSNFTLKIRSTKLEDSAMYFCASSRTGYYEQYFGPGTRLTVT.

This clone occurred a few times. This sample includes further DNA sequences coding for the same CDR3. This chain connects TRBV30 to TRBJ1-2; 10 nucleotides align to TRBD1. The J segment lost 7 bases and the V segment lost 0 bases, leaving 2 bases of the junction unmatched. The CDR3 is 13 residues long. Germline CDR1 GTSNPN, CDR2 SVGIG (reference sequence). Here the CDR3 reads CAWSVGTGAGYTF. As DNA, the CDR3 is TGTGCCTGGAGTGTCGGGACAGGGGCTGGCTACACCTTC. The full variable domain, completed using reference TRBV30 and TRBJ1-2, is SQTIHQWPATLVQPVGSPLSLECTVEGTSNPNLYWYRQAAGRGLQLLFYSVGIGQISSEVPQNLSASRPQDRQFILSSKKLLLSDSGFYLCAWSVGTGAGYTFGSGTRLTVV.

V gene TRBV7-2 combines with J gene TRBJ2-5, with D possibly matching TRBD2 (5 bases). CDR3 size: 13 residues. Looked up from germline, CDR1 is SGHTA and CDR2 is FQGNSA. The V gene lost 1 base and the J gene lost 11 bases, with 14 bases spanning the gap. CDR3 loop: CASSLGWGVEQYF. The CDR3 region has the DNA TGTGCCAGCAGCTTAGGATGGGGAGTAGAGCAGTACTTC. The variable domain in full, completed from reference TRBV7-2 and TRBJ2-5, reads GAGVSQSPSNKVTEKGKDVELRCDPISGHTALYWYRQSLGQGLEFLIYFQGNSAPDKSGLPSDRFSAERTGGSVSTLTIQRTQQEDSAVYLCASSLGWGVEQYFGPGTRLLVL.

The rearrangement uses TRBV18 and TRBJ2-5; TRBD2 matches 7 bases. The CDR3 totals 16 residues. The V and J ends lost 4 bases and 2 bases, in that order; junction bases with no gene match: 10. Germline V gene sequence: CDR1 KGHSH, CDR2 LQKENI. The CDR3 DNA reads TGTGCCAGCTCACTTGGGGGGGGTGCTGAACAAGAGACCCAGTACTTC. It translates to CASSLGGGAEQETQYF.

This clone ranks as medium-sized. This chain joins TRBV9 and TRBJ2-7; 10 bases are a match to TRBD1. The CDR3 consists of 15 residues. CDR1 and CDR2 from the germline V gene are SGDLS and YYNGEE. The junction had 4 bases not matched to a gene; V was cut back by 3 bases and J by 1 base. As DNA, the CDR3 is TGTGCCAGCAGCGAGGGACAGGGGTGGTCCTACGAGCAGTACTTC. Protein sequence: CASSEGQGWSYEQYF.

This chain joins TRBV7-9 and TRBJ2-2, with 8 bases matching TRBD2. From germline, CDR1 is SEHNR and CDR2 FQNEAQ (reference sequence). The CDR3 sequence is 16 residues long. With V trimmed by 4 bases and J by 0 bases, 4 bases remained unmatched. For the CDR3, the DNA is TGTGCCAGCAGCTCAGATAGCGGGACGAACACCGGGGAGCTGTTTTTT. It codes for CASSSDSGTNTGELFF.

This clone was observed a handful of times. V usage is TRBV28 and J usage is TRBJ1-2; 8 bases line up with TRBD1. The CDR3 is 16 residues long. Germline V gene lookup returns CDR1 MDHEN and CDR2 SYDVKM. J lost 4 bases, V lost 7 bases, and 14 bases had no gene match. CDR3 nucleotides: TGTGCCAGCACTACCCTGGACAGGGTTCGAAGCTATGGCTACACCTTC. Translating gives CASTTLDRVRSYGYTF.